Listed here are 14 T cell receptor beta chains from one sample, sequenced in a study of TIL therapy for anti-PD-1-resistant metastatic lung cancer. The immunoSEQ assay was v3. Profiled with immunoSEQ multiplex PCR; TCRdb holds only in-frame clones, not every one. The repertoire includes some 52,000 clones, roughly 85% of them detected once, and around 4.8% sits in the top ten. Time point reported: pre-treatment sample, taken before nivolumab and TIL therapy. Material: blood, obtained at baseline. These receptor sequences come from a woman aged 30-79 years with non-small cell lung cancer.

CDR3 in amino acids: CASSFDRLNEKLFF. CDR3 DNA: TGTGCCAGCAGCTTTGACAGACTAAATGAAAAACTGTTTTTT. V gene TRBV5-6 combines with J gene TRBJ1-4; tentative D call: TRBD1 (5 bases). Trimming shortened V by 2 bases and J by 5 bases, and 10 bases separated the two germline ends. The CDR3 totals 14 residues. Germline-derived CDR1 and CDR2 are SGHDT and YYEEEE.

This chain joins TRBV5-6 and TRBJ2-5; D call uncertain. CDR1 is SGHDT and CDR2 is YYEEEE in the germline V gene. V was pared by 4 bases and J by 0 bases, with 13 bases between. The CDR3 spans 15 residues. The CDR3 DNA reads TGTGCCAGCAGCGCGTCGCCAAAGTACCAAGAGACCCAGTACTTC. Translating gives CASSASPKYQETQYF.

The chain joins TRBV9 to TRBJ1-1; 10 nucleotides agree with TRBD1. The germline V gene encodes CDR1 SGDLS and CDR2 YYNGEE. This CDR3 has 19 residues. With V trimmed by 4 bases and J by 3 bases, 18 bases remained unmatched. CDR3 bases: TGTGCCAGCAGCCCAAGCAGTAGGGACAGGGGATTTGATGACACTGAAGCTTTCTTT. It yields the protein CASSPSSRDRGFDDTEAFF.

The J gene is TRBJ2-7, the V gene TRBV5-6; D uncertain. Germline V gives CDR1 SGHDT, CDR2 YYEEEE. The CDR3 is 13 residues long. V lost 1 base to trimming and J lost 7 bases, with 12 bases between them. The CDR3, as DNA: TGTGCCAGCAGCTTGACGCTGATTGGGGAGCAGTACTTC. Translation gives CASSLTLIGEQYF.

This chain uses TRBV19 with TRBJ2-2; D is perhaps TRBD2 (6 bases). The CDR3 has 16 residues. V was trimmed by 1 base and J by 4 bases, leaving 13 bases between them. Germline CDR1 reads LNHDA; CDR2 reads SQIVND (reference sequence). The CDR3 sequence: CASSIARQRATGELFF. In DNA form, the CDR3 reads TGTGCCAGTAGTATAGCTCGCCAGCGGGCCACCGGGGAGCTGTTTTTT. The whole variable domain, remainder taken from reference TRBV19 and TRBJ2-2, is DGGITQSPKYLFRKEGQNVTLSCEQNLNHDAMYWYRQDPGQGLRLIYYSQIVNDFQKGDIAEGYSVSREKKESFPLTVTSAQKNPTAFYLCASSIARQRATGELFFGEGSRLTVL.

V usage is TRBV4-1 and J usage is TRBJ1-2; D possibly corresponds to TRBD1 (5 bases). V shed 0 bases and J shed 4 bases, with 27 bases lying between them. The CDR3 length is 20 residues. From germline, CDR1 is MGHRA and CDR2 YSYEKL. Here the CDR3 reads CASSQDSSERWTSSLYGYTF. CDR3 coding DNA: TGCGCCAGCAGCCAAGATAGTTCGGAGCGGTGGACATCCAGTCTCTATGGCTACACCTTC.

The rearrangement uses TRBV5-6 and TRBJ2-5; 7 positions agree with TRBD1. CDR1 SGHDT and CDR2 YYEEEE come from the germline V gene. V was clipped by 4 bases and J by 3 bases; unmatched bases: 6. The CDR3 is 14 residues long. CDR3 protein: CASSLAQGEETQYF. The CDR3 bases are TGTGCCAGCAGCCTCGCCCAGGGGGAAGAGACCCAGTACTTC.

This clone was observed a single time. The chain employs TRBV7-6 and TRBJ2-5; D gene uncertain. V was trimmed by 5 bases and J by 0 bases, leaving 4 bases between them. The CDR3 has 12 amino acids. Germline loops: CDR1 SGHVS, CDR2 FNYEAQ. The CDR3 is CASSMYQETQYF. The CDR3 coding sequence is TGTGCCAGCAGCATGTACCAAGAGACCCAGTACTTC.

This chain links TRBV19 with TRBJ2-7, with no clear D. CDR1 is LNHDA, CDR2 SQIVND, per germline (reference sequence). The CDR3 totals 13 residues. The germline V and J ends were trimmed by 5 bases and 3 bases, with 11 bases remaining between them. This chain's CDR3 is CASSWGRDYEQYF. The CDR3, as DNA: TGTGCCAGTAGTTGGGGAAGAGACTACGAGCAGTACTTC.

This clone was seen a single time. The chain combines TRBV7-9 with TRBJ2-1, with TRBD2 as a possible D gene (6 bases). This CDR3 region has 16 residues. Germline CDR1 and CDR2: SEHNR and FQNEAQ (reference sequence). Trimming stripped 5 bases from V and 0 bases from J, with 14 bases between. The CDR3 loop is CASSDIKRVSYNEQFF. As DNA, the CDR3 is TGTGCCAGCAGCGACATAAAGCGGGTCTCCTACAATGAGCAGTTCTTC.

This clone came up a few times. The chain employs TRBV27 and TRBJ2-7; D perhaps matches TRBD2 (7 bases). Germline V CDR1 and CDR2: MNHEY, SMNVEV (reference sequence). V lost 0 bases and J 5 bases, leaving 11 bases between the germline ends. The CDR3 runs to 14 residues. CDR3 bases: TGTGCCAGCAGTTTATCGGGGGGGCGAAACGAGCAGTACTTC. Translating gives CASSLSGGRNEQYF.

The CDR3 reads CASSPRELYNEQFF. The CDR3 DNA sequence: TGTGCCAGCAGCCCCCGGGAACTCTACAATGAGCAGTTCTTC. The chain uses TRBV14 and TRBJ2-1, with TRBD2 as a possible D gene (5 bases). V lost 4 bases and J lost 3, with 10 bases in between. The CDR3 covers 14 residues. Germline CDR1 and CDR2: SGHDN and FVKESK.

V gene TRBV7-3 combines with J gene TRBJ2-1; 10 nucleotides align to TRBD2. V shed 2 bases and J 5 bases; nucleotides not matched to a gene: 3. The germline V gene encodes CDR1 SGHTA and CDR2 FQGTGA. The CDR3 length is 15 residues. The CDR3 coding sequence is TGTGCCAGCAGCTTACCGGGACTAGCGAACAATGAGCAGTTCTTC. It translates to CASSLPGLANNEQFF.

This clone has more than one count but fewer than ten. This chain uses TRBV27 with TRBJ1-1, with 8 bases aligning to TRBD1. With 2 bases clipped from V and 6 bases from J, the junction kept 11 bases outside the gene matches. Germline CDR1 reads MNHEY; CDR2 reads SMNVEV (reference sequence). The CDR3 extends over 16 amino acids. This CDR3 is CASSLSPTGGKAEAFF. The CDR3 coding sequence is TGTGCCAGCAGTTTAAGCCCAACAGGGGGAAAGGCTGAAGCTTTCTTT.